The clone carrying this T cell receptor (beta chain) was detected ten times or more. No antigen is known for it. This sample is part of a study of beta chain features in type 1 diabetes. Study observations and caveats: Equally in patients and controls, shorter templates might have been favored by PCR.

V was pared by 2 bases and J by 7 bases, with 12 bases between. The CDR3 length is 14 residues. CDR1 is SGHAT, CDR2 FQNNGV, per germline. Expressed TCRB transcripts were sequenced because the entire RNA isolate underwent reverse transcription. Method: immunoSEQ multiplex PCR; TCRdb's copy keeps in-frame clones and lacks some. The data contain around 300,000 clones, around 7.8% of them singletons. The chain couples TRBV11-2 to TRBJ2-1; D is tentatively TRBD1 or TRBD2 (5 bases each). Sequencing was performed on central memory CD4+ T cells from blood. The sequence was obtained from a woman under 30 in good health. CDR3 in DNA: TGTGCCAGCAGCTTATATGGGGGTTGGAATGAGCAGTTCTTC. Translating it yields CASSLYGGWNEQFF.